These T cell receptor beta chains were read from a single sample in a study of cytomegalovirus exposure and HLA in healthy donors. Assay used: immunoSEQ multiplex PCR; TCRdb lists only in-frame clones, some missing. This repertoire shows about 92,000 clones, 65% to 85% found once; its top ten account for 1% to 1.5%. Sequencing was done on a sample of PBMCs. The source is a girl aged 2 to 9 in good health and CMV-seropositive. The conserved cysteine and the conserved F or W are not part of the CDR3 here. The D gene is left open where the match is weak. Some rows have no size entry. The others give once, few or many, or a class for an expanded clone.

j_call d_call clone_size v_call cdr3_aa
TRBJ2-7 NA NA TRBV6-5 ASSYTTGSEQY
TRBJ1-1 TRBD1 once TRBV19 ASRRSGGAF
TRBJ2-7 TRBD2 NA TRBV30 AWSPTSGRDKSFLEQY
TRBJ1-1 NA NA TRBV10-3 ATSGWNTEAF
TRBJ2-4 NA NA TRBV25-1 ASREGQNIQY
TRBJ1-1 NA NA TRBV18 ASSPPGFMNTEAF
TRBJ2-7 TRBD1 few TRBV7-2 ASSFLLGQGWYEQY
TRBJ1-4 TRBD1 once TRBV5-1 ASSWGQGTGATNEKLF
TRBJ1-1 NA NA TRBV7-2 ASSLDSLVQEAF
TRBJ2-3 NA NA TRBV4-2 ASSRARDTSTDTQY
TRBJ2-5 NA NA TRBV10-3 AISDYAGQETQY
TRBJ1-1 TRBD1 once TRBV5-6 ASSPIRDRGPFITEAF
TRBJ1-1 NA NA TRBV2 ASSAQFEAF
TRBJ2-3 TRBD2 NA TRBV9 ASSVGAGERADTQY
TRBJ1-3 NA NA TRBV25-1 ASSEYDSGSGNTIY
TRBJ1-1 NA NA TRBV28 ASSPSVTPSEAF
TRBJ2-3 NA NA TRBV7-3 ASSLDYSGTQY
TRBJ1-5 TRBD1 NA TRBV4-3 ASSPNRGMGQPQH
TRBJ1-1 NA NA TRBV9 ASSPRTEVNTEAF
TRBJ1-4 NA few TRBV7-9 ASSSFNEKLF
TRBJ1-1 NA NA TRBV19 ASSIGGEAF
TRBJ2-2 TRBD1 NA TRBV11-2 ASSLKGQGWAGELF
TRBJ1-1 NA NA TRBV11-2 ASSDRQDLNTEAF
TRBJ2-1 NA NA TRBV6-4 ASSKTGINEQF
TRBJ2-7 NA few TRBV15 ATSRDFWTRLPNQTIYEQY
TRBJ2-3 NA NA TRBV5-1 ASRTDSFTDTQY
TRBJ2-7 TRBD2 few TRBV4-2 ASSSSGTSGYEQY